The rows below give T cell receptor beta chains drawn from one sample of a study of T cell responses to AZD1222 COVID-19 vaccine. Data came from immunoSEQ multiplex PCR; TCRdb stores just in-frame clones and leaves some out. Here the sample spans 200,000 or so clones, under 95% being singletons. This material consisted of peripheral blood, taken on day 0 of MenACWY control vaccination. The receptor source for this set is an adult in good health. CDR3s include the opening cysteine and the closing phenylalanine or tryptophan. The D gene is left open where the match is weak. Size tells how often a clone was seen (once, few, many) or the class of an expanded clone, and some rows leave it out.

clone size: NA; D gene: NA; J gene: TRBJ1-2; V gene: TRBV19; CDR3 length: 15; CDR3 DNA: TGTGCCAGTAGTGTCAGGGTACTGAGTAACTATGGCTACACCTTC; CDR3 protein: CASSVRVLSNYGYTF
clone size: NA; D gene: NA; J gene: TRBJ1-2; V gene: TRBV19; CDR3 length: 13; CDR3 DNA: TGTGCCAGTAGTATTAACCCCTACAGGGGCTACACCTTC; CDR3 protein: CASSINPYRGYTF
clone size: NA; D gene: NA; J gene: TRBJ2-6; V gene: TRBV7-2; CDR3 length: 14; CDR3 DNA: TGTGCCAGCAGCCCCTCCGTCGGGGCCAACGTCCTGACTTTC; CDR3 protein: CASSPSVGANVLTF
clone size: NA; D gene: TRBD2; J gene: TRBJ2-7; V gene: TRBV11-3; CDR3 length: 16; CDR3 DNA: TGTGCCAGCAGCCCAAACCCGGGACTAGCAGCGTACGAGCAGTACTTC; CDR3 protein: CASSPNPGLAAYEQYF
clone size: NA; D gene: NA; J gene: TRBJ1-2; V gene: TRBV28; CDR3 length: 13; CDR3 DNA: TGTGCCAGCAGTTTAGGCAGGCCCTATGGCTACACCTTC; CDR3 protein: CASSLGRPYGYTF
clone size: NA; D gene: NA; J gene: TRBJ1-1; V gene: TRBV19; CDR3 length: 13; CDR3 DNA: TGTGCCAGTAGTATCCTCCTTGGCACTGAAGCTTTCTTT; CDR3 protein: CASSILLGTEAFF
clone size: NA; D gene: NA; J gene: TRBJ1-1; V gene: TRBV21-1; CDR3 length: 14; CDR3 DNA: TGTGCCAGCAGCCAACCAGTAAGGATCACTGAAGCTTTCTTT; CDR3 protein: CASSQPVRITEAFF
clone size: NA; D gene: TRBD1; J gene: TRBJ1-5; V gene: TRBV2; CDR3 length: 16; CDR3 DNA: TGTGCCAGCAGTCTGGACAGGGGGGCTAGCAATCAGCCCCAGCATTTT; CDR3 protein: CASSLDRGASNQPQHF
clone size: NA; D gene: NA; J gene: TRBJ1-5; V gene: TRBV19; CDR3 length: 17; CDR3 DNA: TGTGCCAGTAGTATAGTGACAGCTAGTTATAGCAATCAGCCCCAGCATTTT; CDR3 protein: CASSIVTASYSNQPQHF
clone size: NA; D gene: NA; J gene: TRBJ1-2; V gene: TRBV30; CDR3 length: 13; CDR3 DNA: TGTGCCTGGAGCTACAGCTACCGAAATGGCTACACCTTC; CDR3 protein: CAWSYSYRNGYTF
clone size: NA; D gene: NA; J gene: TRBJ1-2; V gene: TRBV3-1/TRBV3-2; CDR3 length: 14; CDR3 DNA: TGTGCCAGCAGCTCAGCGGGGGGGAGCTATGGCTACACCTTC; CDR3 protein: CASSSAGGSYGYTF
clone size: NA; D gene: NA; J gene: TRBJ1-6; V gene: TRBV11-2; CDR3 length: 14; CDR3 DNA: TGTGCCAGCAGCTTAGAGGGAAGGAATTCACCCCTCCACTTT; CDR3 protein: CASSLEGRNSPLHF
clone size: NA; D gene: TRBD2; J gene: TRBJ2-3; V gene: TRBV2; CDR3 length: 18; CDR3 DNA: TGTGCCAGCAACCCTAATGGGGCTAGCGGGGGGCTAGGAGATACGCAGTATTTT; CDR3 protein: CASNPNGASGGLGDTQYF
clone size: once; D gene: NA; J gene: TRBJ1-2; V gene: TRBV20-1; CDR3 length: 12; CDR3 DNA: TGCAGTGCTAGTGGACAGCGCTATGGCTACACCTTC; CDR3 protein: CSASGQRYGYTF